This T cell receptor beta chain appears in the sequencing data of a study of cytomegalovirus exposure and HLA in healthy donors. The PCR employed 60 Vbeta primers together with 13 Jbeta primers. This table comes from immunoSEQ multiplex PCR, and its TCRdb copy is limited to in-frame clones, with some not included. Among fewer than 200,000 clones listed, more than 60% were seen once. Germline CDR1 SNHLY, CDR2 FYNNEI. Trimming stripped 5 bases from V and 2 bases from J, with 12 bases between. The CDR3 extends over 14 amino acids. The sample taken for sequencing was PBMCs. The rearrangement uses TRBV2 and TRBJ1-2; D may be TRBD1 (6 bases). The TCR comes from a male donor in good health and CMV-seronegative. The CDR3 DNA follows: TGTGCCAGCAGTTACTATACAGGGAACTATGGCTACACCTTC. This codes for CASSYYTGNYGYTF.